The clone carrying this T cell receptor (beta chain) was recorded a few times. Antigen specificity is unknown. These data come from a study of T cells in localized non-small cell lung cancer. General study findings and limits: Heterogeneity within the tumor remains possible, as just one region underwent sequencing.

This CDR3 spans 11 amino acids. CDR1 is MNHNS, CDR2 SASEGT, per germline. The ends were cut back, 2 bases at V and 12 bases at J, with 10 bases in the middle. Profiling relied on immunoSEQ multiplex PCR, and the TCRdb table lists in-frame clones only, not all of them. The repertoire consists of roughly 19,000 clones, with over 80% occurring once and the leading ten covering 10% to 15%. The sequence came from a man aged 35-69 years with stage II squamous cell lung carcinoma. This material consisted of PBMCs, taken before any cancer treatment. The chain couples TRBV6-1 to TRBJ1-1, with a weak D call TRBD1 (6 bases). The CDR3 is CASSETGRTFF. The CDR3 region has the DNA TGTGCCAGCAGTGAAACAGGGCGAACTTTCTTT.